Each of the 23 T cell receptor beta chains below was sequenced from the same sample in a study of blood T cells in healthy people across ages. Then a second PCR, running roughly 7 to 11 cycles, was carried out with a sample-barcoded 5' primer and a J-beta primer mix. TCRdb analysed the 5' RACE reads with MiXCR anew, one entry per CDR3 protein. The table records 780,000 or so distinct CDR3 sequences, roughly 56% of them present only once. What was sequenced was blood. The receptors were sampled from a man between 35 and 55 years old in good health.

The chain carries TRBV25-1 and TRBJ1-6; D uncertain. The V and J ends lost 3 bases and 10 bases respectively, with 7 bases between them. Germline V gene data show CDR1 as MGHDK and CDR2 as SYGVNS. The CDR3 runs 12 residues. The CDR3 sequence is CASSEGISPLHF. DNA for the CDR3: TGTGCCAGCAGTGAGGGGATCTCACCCCTCCACTTT. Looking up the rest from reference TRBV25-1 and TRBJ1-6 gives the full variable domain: EADIYQTPRYLVIGTGKKITLECSQTMGHDKMYWYQQDPGMELHLIHYSYGVNSTEKGDLSSESTVSRIRTEHFPLTLESARPSHTSQYLCASSEGISPLHFGNGTRLTVT.

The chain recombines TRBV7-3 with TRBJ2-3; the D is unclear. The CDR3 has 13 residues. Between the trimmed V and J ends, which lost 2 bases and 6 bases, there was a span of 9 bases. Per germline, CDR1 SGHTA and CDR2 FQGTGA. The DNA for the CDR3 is TGTGCCAGCAGCTTAGAGCCTCGGGATACGCAGTATTTT. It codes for CASSLEPRDTQYF.

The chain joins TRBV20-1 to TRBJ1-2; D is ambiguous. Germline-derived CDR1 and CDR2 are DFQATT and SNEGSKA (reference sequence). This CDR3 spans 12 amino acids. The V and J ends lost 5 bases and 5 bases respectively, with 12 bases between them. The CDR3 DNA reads TGCAGTGCTCCCCCAGTTCGGTATGGCTACACCTTC. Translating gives CSAPPVRYGYTF.

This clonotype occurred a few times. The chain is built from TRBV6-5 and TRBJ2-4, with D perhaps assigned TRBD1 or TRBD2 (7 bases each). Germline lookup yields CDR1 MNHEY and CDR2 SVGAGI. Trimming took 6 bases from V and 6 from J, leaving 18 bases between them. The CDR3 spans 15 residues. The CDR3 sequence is CASREIRGGINIQYF. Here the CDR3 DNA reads TGTGCCAGCAGGGAAATCAGGGGGGGTATAAACATTCAGTACTTC.

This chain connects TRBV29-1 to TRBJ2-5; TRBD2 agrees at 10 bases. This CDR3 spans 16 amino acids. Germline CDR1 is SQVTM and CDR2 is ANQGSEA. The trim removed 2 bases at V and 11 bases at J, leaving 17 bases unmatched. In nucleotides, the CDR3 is TGCAGCGTTGAAAGCGGGGGGGCGGATTCCTACAATGAGCAGTACTTC. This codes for CSVESGGADSYNEQYF. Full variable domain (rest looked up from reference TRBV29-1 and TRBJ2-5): SAVISQKPSRDICQRGTSLTIQCQVDSQVTMMFWYRQQPGQSLTLIATANQGSEATYESGFVIDKFPISRPNLTFSTLTVSNMSPEDSSIYLCSVESGGADSYNEQYFGPGTRLLVL.

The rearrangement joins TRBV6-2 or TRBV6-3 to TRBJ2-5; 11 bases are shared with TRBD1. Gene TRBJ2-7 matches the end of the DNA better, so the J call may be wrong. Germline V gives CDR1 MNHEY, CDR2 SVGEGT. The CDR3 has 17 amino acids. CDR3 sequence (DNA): TGTGCCAGCACCTACTCCCCGGGGACAGGGGGTTCCTACGAGCAGTACTTC. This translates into CASTYSPGTGGSYEQYF.

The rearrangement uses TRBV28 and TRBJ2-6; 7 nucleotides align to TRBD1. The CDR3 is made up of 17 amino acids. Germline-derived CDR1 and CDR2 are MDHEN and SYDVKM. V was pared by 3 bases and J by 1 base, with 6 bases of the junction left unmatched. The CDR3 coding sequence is TGTGCCAGCAGTTTTGAGACAGGGAATTCTGGGGCCAACGTCCTGACTTTC. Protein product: CASSFETGNSGANVLTF.

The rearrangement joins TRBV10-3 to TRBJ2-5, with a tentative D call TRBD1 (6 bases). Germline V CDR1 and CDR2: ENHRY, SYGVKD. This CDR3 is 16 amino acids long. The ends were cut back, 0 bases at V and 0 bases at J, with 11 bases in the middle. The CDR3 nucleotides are TGTGCCATCAGTGAGTCGATCAACAGGGACCAAGAGACCCAGTACTTC. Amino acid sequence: CAISESINRDQETQYF.

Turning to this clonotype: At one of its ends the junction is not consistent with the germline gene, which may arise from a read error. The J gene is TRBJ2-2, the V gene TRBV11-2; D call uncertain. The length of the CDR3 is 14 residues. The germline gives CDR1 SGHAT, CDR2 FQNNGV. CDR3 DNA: TGTGCCAGCAACTTAGTAGTGAGAACCGGGGAGCTGTTTTTT. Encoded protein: CASNLVVRTGELFF. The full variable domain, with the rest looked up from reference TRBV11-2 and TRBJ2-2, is EAGVAQSPRYKIIEKRQSVAFWCNPISGHATLYWYQQILGQGPKLLIQFQNNGVVDDSQLPKDRFSAERLKGVDSTLKIQPAKLEDSAVYLCASNLVVRTGELFFGEGSRLTVL.

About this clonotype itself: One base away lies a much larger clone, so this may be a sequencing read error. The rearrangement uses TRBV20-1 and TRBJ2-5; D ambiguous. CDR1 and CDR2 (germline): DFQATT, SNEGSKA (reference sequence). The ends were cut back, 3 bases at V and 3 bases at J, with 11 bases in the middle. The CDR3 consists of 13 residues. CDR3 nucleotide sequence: TGCAGTGCTAGGGGTAGTACCGAAGAGACCCAGTACTTC. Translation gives CSARGSTEETQYF.

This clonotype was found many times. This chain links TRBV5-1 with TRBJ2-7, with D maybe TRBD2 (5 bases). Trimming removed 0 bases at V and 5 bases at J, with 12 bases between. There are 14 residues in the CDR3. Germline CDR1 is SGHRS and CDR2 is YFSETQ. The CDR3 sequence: CASSLEGSGDEQYF. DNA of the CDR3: TGCGCCAGCAGCTTGGAGGGCTCCGGGGACGAGCAGTACTTC.

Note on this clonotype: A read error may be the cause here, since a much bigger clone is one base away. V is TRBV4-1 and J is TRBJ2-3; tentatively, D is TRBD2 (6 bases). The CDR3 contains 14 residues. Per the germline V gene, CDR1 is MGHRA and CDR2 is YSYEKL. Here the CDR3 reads CASSQAGPTGTQYF. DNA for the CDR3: TGCGCCAGCAGCCAGGCGGGGCCCACAGGTACGCAGTATTTT.

CDR3: CASRLEEGSYEQYF. The CDR3 DNA is TGTGCCAGCAGGTTGGAAGAGGGGAGCTACGAGCAGTACTTC. The V and J genes are TRBV6-2 or TRBV6-3 and TRBJ2-7; D is perhaps TRBD1 or TRBD2 (5 bases each). The ends were cut back, 6 bases at V and 3 bases at J, with 15 bases in the middle. The CDR3 length is 14 residues. In germline, CDR1 is MNHEY, CDR2 SVGEGT.

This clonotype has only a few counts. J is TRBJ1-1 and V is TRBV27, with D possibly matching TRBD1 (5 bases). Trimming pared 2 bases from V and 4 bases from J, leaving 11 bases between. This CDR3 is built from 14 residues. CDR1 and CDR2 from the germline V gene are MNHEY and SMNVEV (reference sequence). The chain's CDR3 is CASSLGQIGTEAFF. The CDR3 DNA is TGTGCCAGCAGTTTAGGACAAATTGGCACTGAAGCTTTCTTT.

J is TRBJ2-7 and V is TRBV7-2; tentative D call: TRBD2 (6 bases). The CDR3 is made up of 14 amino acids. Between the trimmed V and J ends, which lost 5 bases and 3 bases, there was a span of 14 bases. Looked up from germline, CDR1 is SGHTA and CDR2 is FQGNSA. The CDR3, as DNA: TGTGCCAGCAGCACTTTAGCGGAACGCTACGAGCAGTACTTC. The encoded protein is CASSTLAERYEQYF.

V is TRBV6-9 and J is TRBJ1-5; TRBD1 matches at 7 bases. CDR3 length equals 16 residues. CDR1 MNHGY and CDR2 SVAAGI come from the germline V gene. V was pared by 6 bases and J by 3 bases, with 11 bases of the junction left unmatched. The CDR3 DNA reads TGTGCCAGCAGAAAGGACAGGTACGCCCTCAATCAGCCCCAGCATTTT. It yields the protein CASRKDRYALNQPQHF.

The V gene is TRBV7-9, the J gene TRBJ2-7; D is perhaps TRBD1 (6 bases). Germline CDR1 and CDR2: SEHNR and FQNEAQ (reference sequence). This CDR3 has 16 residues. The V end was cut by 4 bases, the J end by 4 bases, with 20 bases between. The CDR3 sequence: CASSSARGVSPYEQYF. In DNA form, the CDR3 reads TGTGCCAGCAGCTCGGCCAGGGGAGTTTCTCCTTACGAGCAGTACTTC.

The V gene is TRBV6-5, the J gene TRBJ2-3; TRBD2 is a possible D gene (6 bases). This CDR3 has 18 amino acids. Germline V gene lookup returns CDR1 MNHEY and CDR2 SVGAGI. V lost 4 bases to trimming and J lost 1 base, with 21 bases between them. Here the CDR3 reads CASSFQPPWRGRTDTQYF. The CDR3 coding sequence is TGTGCCAGCAGTTTTCAGCCCCCTTGGAGGGGACGCACAGATACGCAGTATTTT.

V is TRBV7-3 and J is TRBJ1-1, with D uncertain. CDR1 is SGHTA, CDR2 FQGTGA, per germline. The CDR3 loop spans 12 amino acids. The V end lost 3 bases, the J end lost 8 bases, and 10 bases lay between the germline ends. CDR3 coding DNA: TGTGCCAGCAGCTTTCACGGTGCGGAAGCTTTCTTT. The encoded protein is CASSFHGAEAFF. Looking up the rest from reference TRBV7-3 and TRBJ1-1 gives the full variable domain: GAGVSQTPSNKVTEKGKYVELRCDPISGHTALYWYRQSLGQGPEFLIYFQGTGAADDSGLPNDRFFAVRPEGSVSTLKIQRTERGDSAVYLCASSFHGAEAFFGQGTRLTVV.

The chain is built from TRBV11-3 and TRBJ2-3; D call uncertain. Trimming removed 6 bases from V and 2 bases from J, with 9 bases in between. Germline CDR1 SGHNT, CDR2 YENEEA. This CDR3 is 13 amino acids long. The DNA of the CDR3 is TGTGCCAGCAGATTATACATCACAGATACGCAGTATTTT. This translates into CASRLYITDTQYF.

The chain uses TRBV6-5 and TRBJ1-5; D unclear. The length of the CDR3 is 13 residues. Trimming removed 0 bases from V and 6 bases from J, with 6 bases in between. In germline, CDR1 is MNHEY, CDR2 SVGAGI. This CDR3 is CASSYSGIQPQHF. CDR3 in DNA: TGTGCCAGCAGTTACTCGGGCATTCAGCCCCAGCATTTT.

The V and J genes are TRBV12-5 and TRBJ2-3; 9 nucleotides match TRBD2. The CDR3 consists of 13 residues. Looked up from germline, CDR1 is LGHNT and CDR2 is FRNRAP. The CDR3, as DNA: TGTGCAAGTTTAGCGGGGGAGCAGGGTACGCAGTATTTT. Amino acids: CASLAGEQGTQYF.

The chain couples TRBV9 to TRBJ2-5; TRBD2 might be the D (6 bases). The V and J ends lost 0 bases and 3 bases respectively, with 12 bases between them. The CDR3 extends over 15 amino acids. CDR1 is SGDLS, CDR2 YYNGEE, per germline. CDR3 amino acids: CASSVGGEDEETQYF. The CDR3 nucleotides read TGTGCCAGCAGCGTAGGTGGGGAGGACGAAGAGACCCAGTACTTC.